Presented here are 5 T cell receptor beta chains from one specimen sequenced in a study of T cell responses to AZD1222 COVID-19 vaccine. Repertoires were generated with immunoSEQ multiplex PCR, while TCRdb's copy carries only in-frame clones and drops some. The sample carries around 130,000 clones, about 90% recorded once. The source was peripheral blood, collected 28 days after the second AZD1222 dose. The receptors shown here come from an adult who received the AZD1222 COVID-19 vaccine.

CDR3 amino acids: CASSERSLDSTNEQFF. The CDR3 DNA reads TGTGCCAGCAGCGAGCGCTCCTTGGACTCGACCAATGAGCAGTTCTTC. The V and J genes are TRBV2 and TRBJ2-1, with a weak D call TRBD2 (5 bases). V was clipped by 6 bases and J by 6 bases, with 21 bases between them. There are 16 residues in the CDR3. Germline loops: CDR1 SNHLY, CDR2 FYNNEI. Full variable domain (rest looked up from reference TRBV2 and TRBJ2-1): EPEVTQTPSHQVTQMGQEVILRCVPISNHLYFYWYRQILGQKVEFLVSFYNNEISEKSEIFDDQFSVERPDGSNFTLKIRSTKLEDSAMYFCASSERSLDSTNEQFFGPGTRLTVL.

This clone appeared a single time. The chain uses TRBV19 and TRBJ2-1; a possible D gene is TRBD2 (5 bases). Trimming stripped 6 bases from V and 2 bases from J, with 23 bases between. Germline V gene sequence: CDR1 LNHDA, CDR2 SQIVND (reference sequence). The CDR3 loop spans 18 amino acids. The CDR3, as DNA: TGTGCCAGTAGCAAAATGGTGGGAGCAGGAGTGCCCTACAATGAGCAGTTCTTC. It translates to CASSKMVGAGVPYNEQFF.

This chain joins TRBV13 and TRBJ2-2; 9 nucleotides align to TRBD1. The CDR3 is 15 residues long. V lost 4 bases, J lost 1 base, and 1 base stayed unmatched. Germline V CDR1 and CDR2: PRHDT, FYEKMQ (reference sequence). CDR3 sequence: CASSWGQGNTGELFF. CDR3 nucleotides: TGTGCCAGCAGCTGGGGACAGGGGAACACCGGGGAGCTGTTTTTT.

The V gene is TRBV18, the J gene TRBJ2-2, with TRBD1 as a possible D gene (6 bases). Trimming pared 4 bases from V and 0 bases from J, leaving 6 bases between. The CDR3 length is 14 residues. Germline V gene sequence: CDR1 KGHSH, CDR2 LQKENI. The CDR3, as DNA: TGTGCCAGCTCACGGACAGCGAACACCGGGGAGCTGTTTTTT. As protein: CASSRTANTGELFF.

This clone is a singleton in its sample. The rearrangement links TRBV6-5 to TRBJ2-3, with D unresolved. Germline V lookup: CDR1 MNHEY, CDR2 SVGAGI. The CDR3 is made up of 13 amino acids. The V and J ends lost 8 bases and 1 base respectively, with 10 bases between them. The CDR3 coding sequence is TGTGCCAGCCGTTTGGGCGGCACAGATACGCAGTATTTT. Protein product: CASRLGGTDTQYF.